The present TCR beta chain was sequenced within a study of response to subunit inactivated influenza vaccine. Study-wide results and limits: That few new T cells are recruited by each seasonal influenza vaccination was the authors' suggestion.

The V gene's germline CDR1 is SGHTA and CDR2 FQGNSA. The CDR3 length is 14 residues. V lost 6 bases, J lost 4 bases, and 15 bases lay in between. This clonotype was observed many times. Its antigen is still unknown. A single record per CDR3 protein comes from TCRdb applying MiXCR to the RT-PCR reads. The data hold over 750,000 distinct CDR3 sequences, with about 20% observed a single time. The TCR originated in a man aged 45 to 65 who received an inactivated influenza vaccine. The starting material was PBMCs from blood, obtained 5 days after vaccination. The chain combines TRBV7-2 with TRBJ1-2, with no clear D. CDR3 sequence reads: CASRPEYGFYGYTF. The CDR3 coding sequence is TGTGCCAGCAGACCCGAGTACGGATTCTATGGCTACACCTTC.